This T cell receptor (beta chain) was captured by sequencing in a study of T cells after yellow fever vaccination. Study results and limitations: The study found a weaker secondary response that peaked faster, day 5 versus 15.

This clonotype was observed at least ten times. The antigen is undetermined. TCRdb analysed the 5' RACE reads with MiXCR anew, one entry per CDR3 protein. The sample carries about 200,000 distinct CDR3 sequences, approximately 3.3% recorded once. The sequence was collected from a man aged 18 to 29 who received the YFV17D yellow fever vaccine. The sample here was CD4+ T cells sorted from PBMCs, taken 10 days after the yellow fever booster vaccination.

The chain's CDR3 is CASSGPIPTGELFF. The CDR3 DNA reads as TGTGCCAGCAGCGGCCCAATTCCGACCGGGGAGCTGTTTTTT. V and J are TRBV9 and TRBJ2-2; D unclear. Per the germline V gene, CDR1 is SGDLS and CDR2 is YYNGEE. The CDR3 has 14 amino acids. V was shortened by 3 bases and J by 5 bases, with 11 bases between the two germline ends.